This T cell receptor beta chain was captured by sequencing in a study of cytomegalovirus exposure and HLA in healthy donors. Healthy individuals who donated bone marrow served as the donors. With 2 bases removed from V and 6 bases from J, the gap between germline ends came to 10 bases. The CDR3 has 13 amino acids. Germline CDR1 LNHNV, CDR2 YYDKDF (reference sequence). Regarding the study as a whole: While the bulk of TCR sequences proved rare, some public TCRs turned up in many donors. It was reportedly the case that the classifier diagnosed cytomegalovirus status with high specificity and sensitivity.

Both 60 Vbeta primers and 13 Jbeta primers went into the PCR. Generated by immunoSEQ multiplex PCR, the TCRdb table keeps only in-frame clones and is missing some. The top ten hold over 5% of the sample, which has about 150,000 clones, over 60% seen once. About this clone: The target antigen is unknown.

The sequence derives from an older woman in good health and CMV-seronegative. The chain is built from TRBV15 and TRBJ1-1; maybe TRBD1 (6 bases). Sequenced input: PBMCs. The CDR3 protein is CATSRLRGPEAFF. The DNA of the CDR3 is TGTGCCACCAGCAGACTCAGGGGACCTGAAGCTTTCTTT. Full variable domain (rest looked up from reference TRBV15 and TRBJ1-1): DAMVIQNPRYQVTQFGKPVTLSCSQTLNHNVMYWYQQKSSQAPKLLFHYYDKDFNNEADTPDNFQSRRPNTSFCFLDIRSPGLGDTAMYLCATSRLRGPEAFFGQGTRLTVV.